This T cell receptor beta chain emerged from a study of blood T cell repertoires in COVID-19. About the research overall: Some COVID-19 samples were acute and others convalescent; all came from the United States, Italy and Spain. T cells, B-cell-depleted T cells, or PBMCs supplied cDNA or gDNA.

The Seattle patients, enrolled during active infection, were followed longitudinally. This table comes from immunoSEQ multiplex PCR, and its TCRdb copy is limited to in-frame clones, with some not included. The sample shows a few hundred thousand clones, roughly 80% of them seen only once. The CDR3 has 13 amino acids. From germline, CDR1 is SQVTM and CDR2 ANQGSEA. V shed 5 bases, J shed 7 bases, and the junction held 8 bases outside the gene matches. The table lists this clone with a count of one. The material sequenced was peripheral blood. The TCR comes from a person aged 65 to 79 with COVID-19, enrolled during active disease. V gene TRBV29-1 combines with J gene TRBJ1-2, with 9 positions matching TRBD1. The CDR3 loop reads CSVPHRGLGGYTF. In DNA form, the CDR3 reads TGCAGCGTTCCCCACAGGGGGCTGGGTGGCTACACCTTC.